The source of this T cell receptor beta chain is a study of radiation and T cells in renal cell carcinoma. Study details: Nephrectomy followed 15 Gy stereotactic body radiation by 4 weeks. The study, taken as a whole, reports: Pretreatment tumor biopsies were lacking, so baseline clonotypes are unknown. In blood, top tumor clones expanded by 2 weeks, shrinking by 4.

On this clone: Its target is unknown.

Profiled with immunoSEQ multiplex PCR; TCRdb holds only in-frame clones, not every one. The sample records 120,000 or so clones, around 82% being singletons. V was shortened by 3 bases and J by 6 bases, with 12 bases between the two germline ends. Germline V gene data show CDR1 as MNHEY and CDR2 as SMNVEV (reference sequence). The CDR3 consists of 14 residues. The time point is: blood 2 weeks post-SBRT. This sample's treatment: 15 Gy SBRT to primary tumor, nephrectomy 4 weeks later. Serial blood draws occurred at baseline and 2 and 4 weeks post-SBRT. V and J are TRBV27 and TRBJ1-5; a possible D gene is TRBD1 (6 bases). This sample comprised blood, obtained from a patient whose treatment included radiotherapy and nephrectomy. The receptor was derived from a man in his fifties with renal cell carcinoma. CDR3 sequence reads: CASSLSGVGQPQHF. CDR3 bases: TGTGCCAGCAGTTTGTCAGGGGTAGGTCAGCCCCAGCATTTT.